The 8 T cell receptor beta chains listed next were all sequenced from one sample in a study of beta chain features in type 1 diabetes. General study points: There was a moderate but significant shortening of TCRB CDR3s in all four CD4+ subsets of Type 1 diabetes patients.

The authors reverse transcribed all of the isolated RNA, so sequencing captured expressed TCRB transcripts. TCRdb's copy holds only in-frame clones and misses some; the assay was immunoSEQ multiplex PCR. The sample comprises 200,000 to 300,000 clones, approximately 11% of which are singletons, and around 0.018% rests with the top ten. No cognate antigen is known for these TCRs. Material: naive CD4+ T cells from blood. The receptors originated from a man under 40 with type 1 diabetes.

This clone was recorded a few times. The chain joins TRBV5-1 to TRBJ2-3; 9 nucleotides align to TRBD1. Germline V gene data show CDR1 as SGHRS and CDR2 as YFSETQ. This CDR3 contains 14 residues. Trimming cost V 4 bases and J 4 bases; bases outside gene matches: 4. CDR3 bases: TGCGCCAGCAGCCAGGACAGGGGTCCAGATACGCAGTATTTT. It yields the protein CASSQDRGPDTQYF.

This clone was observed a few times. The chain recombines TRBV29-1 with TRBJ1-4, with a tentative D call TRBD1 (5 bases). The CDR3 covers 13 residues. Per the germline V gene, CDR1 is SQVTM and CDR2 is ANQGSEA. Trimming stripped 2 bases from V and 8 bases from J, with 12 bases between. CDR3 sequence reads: CSVERGVGEKLFF. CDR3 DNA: TGCAGCGTTGAAAGGGGTGTCGGCGAAAAACTGTTTTTT.

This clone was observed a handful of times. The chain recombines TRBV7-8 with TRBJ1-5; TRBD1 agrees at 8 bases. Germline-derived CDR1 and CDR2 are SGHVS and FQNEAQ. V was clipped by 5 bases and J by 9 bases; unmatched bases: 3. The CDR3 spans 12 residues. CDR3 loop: CASSGQGPPQHF. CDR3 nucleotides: TGTGCCAGCAGCGGACAGGGTCCGCCCCAGCATTTT.

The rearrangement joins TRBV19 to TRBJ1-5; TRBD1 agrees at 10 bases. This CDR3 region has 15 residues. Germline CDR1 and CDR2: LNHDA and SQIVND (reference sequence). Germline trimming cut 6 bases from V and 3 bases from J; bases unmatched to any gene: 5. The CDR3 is CASRPGTGVNQPQHF. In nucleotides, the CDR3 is TGTGCCAGTAGGCCCGGGACAGGGGTCAATCAGCCCCAGCATTTT.

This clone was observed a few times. The CDR3 nucleotides are TGCAGCGTCGTAAGAAGCGGAGAGACCCAGTACTTC. Encoded protein: CSVVRSGETQYF. This sequence joins TRBV29-1 and TRBJ2-5, with TRBD2 as a possible D gene (5 bases). Germline V gene sequence: CDR1 SQVTM, CDR2 ANQGSEA. This CDR3 has 12 amino acids. The V end lost 6 bases, the J end lost 4 bases, and 12 bases lay between the germline ends.

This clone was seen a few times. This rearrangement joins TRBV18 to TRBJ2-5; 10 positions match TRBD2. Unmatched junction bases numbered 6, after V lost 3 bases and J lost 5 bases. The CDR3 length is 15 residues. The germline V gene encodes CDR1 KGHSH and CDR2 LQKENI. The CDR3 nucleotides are TGTGCCAGCTCACCGGGACTAGCGATTCGGGAGACCCAGTACTTC. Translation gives CASSPGLAIRETQYF.

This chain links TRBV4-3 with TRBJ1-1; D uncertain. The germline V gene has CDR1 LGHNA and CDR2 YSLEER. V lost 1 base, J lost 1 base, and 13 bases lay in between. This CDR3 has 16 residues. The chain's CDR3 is CASSQVFGVKNTEAFF. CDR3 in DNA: TGCGCCAGCAGCCAAGTTTTCGGGGTAAAGAACACTGAAGCTTTCTTT.

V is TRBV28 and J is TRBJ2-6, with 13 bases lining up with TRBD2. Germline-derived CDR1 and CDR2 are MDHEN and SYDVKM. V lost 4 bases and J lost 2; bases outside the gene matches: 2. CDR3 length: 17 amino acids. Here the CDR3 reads CASSWGTSGAGANVLTF. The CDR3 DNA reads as TGTGCCAGCAGTTGGGGGACTAGCGGGGCTGGGGCCAACGTCCTGACTTTC.